The 12 T cell receptor beta chains reported below all come from one sample, sequenced in a study of vaccination and CD4 T cells after COVID-19. No cognate antigen is known for these TCRs. The treatment: roughly ten-day PBMC culture with coronavirus spike peptide pools or control peptides (ViraFEST assay). Cultured CD4+ T cell DNA underwent sequencing with the Oncomine TCR Beta short-read assay. MiXCR, applied by TCRdb to the PCR reads, yields one record per CDR3 protein. The sample has approximately 20,000 distinct CDR3 sequences, around half seen once. The sequenced sample was CD4+ T cells from blood, cultured in vitro, obtained before SARS-CoV-2 vaccination. Receptors originate from a human donor who had recovered from COVID-19.

V and J are TRBV7-9 and TRBJ1-2; D perhaps matches TRBD1 (5 bases). The germline V and J ends were trimmed by 0 bases and 2 bases, with 16 bases remaining between them. Germline V gene sequence: CDR1 SEHNR, CDR2 FQNEAQ (reference sequence). This CDR3 region has 17 residues. DNA for the CDR3: TGTGCCAGCAGCTTAGCTGATTCGGGACGGATAAACTATGGCTACACCTTC. Its translation: CASSLADSGRINYGYTF.

CDR3 protein: CAISESKFTGGWSTEAFF. The CDR3 DNA follows: TGTGCCATCAGTGAGTCGAAATTTACAGGGGGCTGGAGCACTGAAGCTTTCTTT. The chain has TRBV10-3 and TRBJ1-1, with TRBD1 identical over 9 bases. Losses at the gene ends were 0 bases for V and 4 bases for J; bases not matched to a gene: 12. CDR1 is ENHRY and CDR2 is SYGVKD in the germline V gene. The CDR3 contains 18 residues.

The chain employs TRBV7-9 and TRBJ2-2; D is unclear. This CDR3 comprises 15 residues. The germline V gene has CDR1 SEHNR and CDR2 FQNEAQ (reference sequence). V shed 1 base and J shed 4 bases, with 10 bases lying between them. CDR3 sequence reads: CASSLGRTGTGELFF. The CDR3 nucleotides are TGTGCCAGCAGCTTAGGGCGGACCGGCACCGGGGAGCTGTTTTTT.

This clonotype has just a few counts. The V gene is TRBV15, the J gene TRBJ2-7, with a possible D match to TRBD1 (6 bases). CDR1 and CDR2 (germline): LNHNV, YYDKDF (reference sequence). The V gene lost 5 bases and the J gene lost 1 base, with 12 bases spanning the gap. This CDR3 comprises 14 residues. The CDR3 sequence: CATSPQGSSYEQYF. For the CDR3, the DNA is TGTGCCACCAGCCCTCAGGGGTCATCCTACGAGCAGTACTTC.

V gene TRBV24-1 combines with J gene TRBJ2-2; D possibly corresponds to TRBD1 (5 bases). V was clipped by 8 bases and J by 1 base, with 13 bases between them. This CDR3 comprises 15 residues. Germline CDR1 KGHDR, CDR2 SFDVKD. CDR3 bases: TGTGCCACCATGCCCAGCCAGGGGAACACCGGGGAGCTGTTTTTT. Amino acid sequence: CATMPSQGNTGELFF.

This sequence joins TRBV20-1 and TRBJ1-1, with D possibly being TRBD1 (5 bases). Germline CDR1 DFQATT, CDR2 SNEGSKA (reference sequence). The CDR3 loop spans 12 amino acids. The V and J ends lost 4 bases and 4 bases respectively, with 10 bases between them. DNA of the CDR3: TGCAGTGCTATCCACGGGGGCACTGAAGCTTTCTTT. Protein: CSAIHGGTEAFF.

V is TRBV28 and J is TRBJ2-7, with D unclear. Between the trimmed V and J ends, which lost 2 bases and 0 bases, there was a span of 8 bases. The CDR3 runs 14 residues. CDR1 is MDHEN, CDR2 SYDVKM, per germline. In nucleotides, the CDR3 is TGTGCCAGCAGTTTAGACATCAGCTCCTACGAGCAGTACTTC. Translation gives CASSLDISSYEQYF. Based on the CDR3 plus reference TRBV28 and TRBJ2-7, the full variable domain is DVKVTQSSRYLVKRTGEKVFLECVQDMDHENMFWYRQDPGLGLRLIYFSYDVKMKEKGDIPEGYSVSREKKERFSLILESASTNQTSMYLCASSLDISSYEQYFGPGTRLTVT.

V and J are TRBV24-1 and TRBJ2-1, with D maybe TRBD1 (5 bases). The germline V gene has CDR1 KGHDR and CDR2 SFDVKD. The CDR3 is 13 residues long. Trimming took 0 bases from V and 9 from J, leaving 8 bases between them. CDR3 in amino acids: CATSDLRQGEQFF. The CDR3 DNA follows: TGTGCCACCAGTGATTTGCGGCAGGGTGAGCAGTTCTTC.

The chain couples TRBV12-3 or TRBV12-4 to TRBJ1-5, with D maybe TRBD1 (6 bases). The CDR3 extends over 16 amino acids. Trimming took 5 bases from V and 5 from J, leaving 19 bases between them. CDR3 sequence reads: CASSPSLGGGDQPQHF. The CDR3 DNA follows: TGTGCCAGCAGTCCCTCCCTCGGGGGGGGCGATCAGCCCCAGCATTTT.

The chain joins TRBV20-1 to TRBJ2-4; TRBD1 aligns across 9 bases. V was clipped by 0 bases and J by 7 bases; unmatched bases: 10. The CDR3 extends over 16 amino acids. Germline V lookup: CDR1 DFQATT, CDR2 SNEGSKA (reference sequence). The CDR3 here is CSARDMTGTGRNIQYF. The CDR3 nucleotides read TGCAGTGCTAGAGATATGACCGGGACAGGGAGGAACATTCAGTACTTC.

The CDR3 DNA sequence: TGTGCCACCAGCCCCCTCCGTCGGAGCGGGGGGTTGAACAATGAGCAGTTCTTC. Its protein product is CATSPLRRSGGLNNEQFF. The chain is built from TRBV15 and TRBJ2-1, with 9 bases identical to TRBD2. CDR1 LNHNV and CDR2 YYDKDF come from the germline V gene (reference sequence). The CDR3 has 18 amino acids. Trimming at V came to 5 bases and at J to 5 bases, leaving 16 bases not matched to a gene. Looking up the rest from reference TRBV15 and TRBJ2-1 gives the full variable domain: DAMVIQNPRYQVTQFGKPVTLSCSQTLNHNVMYWYQQKSSQAPKLLFHYYDKDFNNEADTPDNFQSRRPNTSFCFLDIRSPGLGDTAMYLCATSPLRRSGGLNNEQFFGPGTRLTVL.

This clonotype was counted a few times. This sequence joins TRBV19 and TRBJ1-6; 8 bases are shared with TRBD1. V lost 5 bases to trimming and J lost 6 bases; unmatched junction nucleotides: 9. Germline V gives CDR1 LNHDA, CDR2 SQIVND (reference sequence). CDR3 length: 16 residues. CDR3 loop: CASSLNAGGLNSPLHF. CDR3 nucleotide sequence: TGTGCCAGTAGTCTCAACGCAGGGGGCCTTAATTCACCCCTCCACTTT.